Listed below are T cell receptor beta chains from one sample, sequenced in a study of cytomegalovirus exposure and HLA in healthy donors. Only in-frame clones appear in the TCRdb table, and some are missing; sequencing was by immunoSEQ multiplex PCR. The sample records about 190,000 clones, roughly 84% being singletons. The sample consisted of PBMCs. Receptors were obtained from a woman aged 45-65 years in good health and CMV-seropositive. Each CDR3 is given with its conserved first and last residue. D genes are given only for firm matches. Size is omitted from some rows. Given values are once, few, many or a class for expanded clones.

CDR3 protein: CASSDFRGLGEQYF
CDR3 DNA: TGTGCCAGCAGTGACTTTAGGGGGCTGGGAGAGCAGTACTTC
V gene: TRBV25-1
clone size: -
J gene: TRBJ2-7
CDR3 length: 14
D gene: TRBD1

CDR3 protein: CASTTGYSPLHF
CDR3 DNA: TGTGCCAGTACTACAGGATATTCACCCCTCCACTTT
V gene: TRBV19
clone size: -
J gene: TRBJ1-6
CDR3 length: 12
D gene: -

CDR3 protein: CATSRRSGGYTDTQYF
CDR3 DNA: TGTGCCACCAGCAGGCGGAGCGGGGGGTATACAGATACGCAGTATTTT
V gene: TRBV15
clone size: -
J gene: TRBJ2-3
CDR3 length: 16
D gene: TRBD2

CDR3 protein: CASSLGVAGTNTDTQYF
CDR3 DNA: TGTGCCAGCAGCTTGGGAGTAGCGGGGACCAACACAGATACGCAGTATTTT
V gene: TRBV5-5
clone size: -
J gene: TRBJ2-3
CDR3 length: 17
D gene: TRBD2

CDR3 protein: CASIEAAINSPLHF
CDR3 DNA: TGTGCCAGCATTGAAGCTGCTATCAATTCACCCCTCCACTTT
V gene: TRBV6-5
clone size: -
J gene: TRBJ1-6
CDR3 length: 14
D gene: -

CDR3 protein: CASSLALNQEQYF
CDR3 DNA: TGCGCCAGCAGCTTGGCGCTGAACCAGGAGCAGTACTTC
V gene: TRBV5-1
clone size: once
J gene: TRBJ2-7
CDR3 length: 13
D gene: -

CDR3 protein: CASSARTEAFF
CDR3 DNA: TGTGCCAGCAGTGCGAGGACTGAAGCTTTCTTT
V gene: TRBV6-5
clone size: -
J gene: TRBJ1-1
CDR3 length: 11
D gene: -

CDR3 protein: CASSLGGADRLSYEQYF
CDR3 DNA: TGTGCCAGCAGCTTAGGGGGCGCTGACAGGCTCTCCTACGAGCAGTACTTC
V gene: TRBV7-2
clone size: -
J gene: TRBJ2-7
CDR3 length: 17
D gene: -

CDR3 protein: CASSVTGTNTGELFF
CDR3 DNA: TGTGCCAGCAGCGTTACCGGGACAAACACCGGGGAGCTGTTTTTT
V gene: TRBV7-3
clone size: few
J gene: TRBJ2-2
CDR3 length: 15
D gene: -

CDR3 protein: CASRDEMRETQYF
CDR3 DNA: TGTGCCAGCAGAGATGAAATGCGTGAGACCCAGTACTTC
V gene: TRBV21-1
clone size: -
J gene: TRBJ2-5
CDR3 length: 13
D gene: -

CDR3 protein: CAIREQGAGTEAFF
CDR3 DNA: TGTGCCATCAGGGAACAGGGGGCGGGTACTGAAGCTTTCTTT
V gene: TRBV10-3
clone size: once
J gene: TRBJ1-1
CDR3 length: 14
D gene: TRBD1

CDR3 protein: CSARESQIRYF
CDR3 DNA: TGCAGTGCTAGAGAGTCACAGATCCGGTACTTC
V gene: TRBV20-1
clone size: -
J gene: TRBJ2-7
CDR3 length: 11
D gene: -

CDR3 protein: CASSRGSGGAYEQYF
CDR3 DNA: TGTGCCAGCAGCCGCGGGTCGGGCGGCGCCTACGAGCAGTACTTC
V gene: TRBV6-5
clone size: -
J gene: TRBJ2-7
CDR3 length: 15
D gene: -

CDR3 protein: CASGTGATGELFF
CDR3 DNA: TGTGCCAGCGGTACGGGAGCCACCGGGGAGCTGTTTTTT
V gene: TRBV2
clone size: -
J gene: TRBJ2-2
CDR3 length: 13
D gene: -

CDR3 protein: CSVEGGLQQYF
CDR3 DNA: TGCAGCGTTGAGGGGGGGCTGCAACAGTACTTC
V gene: TRBV29-1
clone size: few
J gene: TRBJ2-5
CDR3 length: 11
D gene: -

CDR3 protein: CASTRTGLAGGPGTDTQYF
CDR3 DNA: TGTGCCAGCACCCGCACGGGGCTAGCGGGGGGGCCGGGCACAGATACGCAGTATTTT
V gene: TRBV9
clone size: once
J gene: TRBJ2-3
CDR3 length: 19
D gene: TRBD2

CDR3 protein: CASSVETGEQYF
CDR3 DNA: TGTGCCAGCAGCGTAGAGACAGGGGAGCAGTACTTC
V gene: TRBV6-5
clone size: few
J gene: TRBJ2-7
CDR3 length: 12
D gene: TRBD1

CDR3 protein: CASSQDLYGGYTF
CDR3 DNA: TGCGCCAGCAGCCAAGATTTATATGGAGGCTACACTTTC
V gene: TRBV4-3
clone size: once
J gene: TRBJ1-2
CDR3 length: 13
D gene: -

CDR3 protein: CASSIAQGAFNTEAFF
CDR3 DNA: TGTGCCAGTAGTATAGCGCAGGGGGCCTTTAACACTGAAGCTTTCTTT
V gene: TRBV19
clone size: once
J gene: TRBJ1-1
CDR3 length: 16
D gene: TRBD1

CDR3 protein: CASTSRLAGYNEQFF
CDR3 DNA: TGTGCCAGCACCTCAAGACTAGCGGGGTACAATGAGCAGTTCTTC
V gene: TRBV9
clone size: -
J gene: TRBJ2-1
CDR3 length: 15
D gene: TRBD2

CDR3 protein: CASSLFVGTEAFF
CDR3 DNA: TGTGCCAGCAGCTTATTTGTCGGCACTGAAGCTTTCTTT
V gene: TRBV7-3
clone size: -
J gene: TRBJ1-1
CDR3 length: 13
D gene: -

CDR3 protein: CACGAWETQYF
CDR3 DNA: TGTGCCTGCGGCGCCTGGGAGACCCAGTACTTC
V gene: TRBV2
clone size: -
J gene: TRBJ2-5
CDR3 length: 11
D gene: -

CDR3 protein: CASSLGTQNTEAFF
CDR3 DNA: TGTGCCAGCTCACTTGGGACACAGAACACTGAAGCTTTCTTT
V gene: TRBV18
clone size: -
J gene: TRBJ1-1
CDR3 length: 14
D gene: -

CDR3 protein: CATQTSTSEKLFF
CDR3 DNA: TGTGCCACCCAGACATCCACTAGTGAAAAACTGTTTTTT
V gene: TRBV28
clone size: -
J gene: TRBJ1-4
CDR3 length: 13
D gene: -

CDR3 protein: CASSPTGSGTQYF
CDR3 DNA: TGTGCCAGCAGTCCGACAGGGAGCGGTACGCAGTATTTT
V gene: TRBV27
clone size: -
J gene: TRBJ2-3
CDR3 length: 13
D gene: TRBD1

CDR3 protein: CSVDGTYGYTF
CDR3 DNA: TGCAGCGTTGACGGTACCTATGGCTACACCTTC
V gene: TRBV29-1
clone size: -
J gene: TRBJ1-2
CDR3 length: 11
D gene: -

CDR3 protein: CASSLTGQDTDTQYF
CDR3 DNA: TGTGCCAGCAGTCTAACGGGACAGGACACAGATACGCAGTATTTT
V gene: TRBV6-5
clone size: -
J gene: TRBJ2-3
CDR3 length: 15
D gene: TRBD1

CDR3 protein: CASSYGTGAGNTIYF
CDR3 DNA: TGTGCCAGCAGTTACGGGACAGGGGCTGGAAACACCATATATTTT
V gene: TRBV6-5
clone size: few
J gene: TRBJ1-3
CDR3 length: 15
D gene: TRBD1

CDR3 protein: CASSSMGGYEQYF
CDR3 DNA: TGTGCCAGCAGTTCAATGGGGGGGTACGAGCAGTACTTC
V gene: TRBV14
clone size: once
J gene: TRBJ2-7
CDR3 length: 13
D gene: TRBD2

CDR3 protein: CASSDQGGGEKLFF
CDR3 DNA: TGTGCCAGCAGTGATCAGGGGGGAGGCGAAAAACTGTTTTTT
V gene: TRBV2
clone size: -
J gene: TRBJ1-4
CDR3 length: 14
D gene: TRBD1

CDR3 protein: CASSPGSLQETQYF
CDR3 DNA: TGTGCCAGCAGCCCCGGGAGCCTCCAAGAGACCCAGTACTTC
V gene: TRBV7-3
clone size: -
J gene: TRBJ2-5
CDR3 length: 14
D gene: -

CDR3 protein: CASRLARRGGTDTQYF
CDR3 DNA: TGTGCAAGTCGCTTAGCGCGGAGGGGTGGGACAGATACGCAGTATTTT
V gene: TRBV12-2
clone size: -
J gene: TRBJ2-3
CDR3 length: 16
D gene: -

CDR3 protein: CASSQVKGQHNEQFF
CDR3 DNA: TGTGCCAGCAGTCAGGTAAAGGGACAACACAATGAGCAGTTCTTC
V gene: TRBV25-1
clone size: -
J gene: TRBJ2-1
CDR3 length: 15
D gene: -

CDR3 protein: CASSQEPGTGPIVGELFF
CDR3 DNA: TGCGCCAGCAGCCAAGAGCCGGGAACAGGGCCAATAGTGGGGGAGCTGTTTTTT
V gene: TRBV4-3
clone size: -
J gene: TRBJ2-2
CDR3 length: 18
D gene: -

CDR3 protein: CASILLAGAPGEQYF
CDR3 DNA: TGTGCCAGCATCTTACTAGCGGGGGCGCCAGGGGAGCAGTACTTC
V gene: TRBV2
clone size: -
J gene: TRBJ2-5
CDR3 length: 15
D gene: TRBD2

CDR3 protein: CASSQGLAGVNEQFF
CDR3 DNA: TGTGCTAGCAGCCAGGGACTAGCGGGGGTCAATGAGCAGTTCTTC
V gene: TRBV7-7
clone size: -
J gene: TRBJ2-1
CDR3 length: 15
D gene: TRBD2

CDR3 protein: CASSQDPGEIKQFF
CDR3 DNA: TGCGCCAGCAGCCAAGACCCCGGGGAAATTAAGCAGTTCTTC
V gene: TRBV4-1
clone size: -
J gene: TRBJ2-1
CDR3 length: 14
D gene: -

CDR3 protein: CASRTGADTQYF
CDR3 DNA: TGTGCCAGCAGGACAGGGGCAGATACGCAGTATTTT
V gene: TRBV6-6
clone size: -
J gene: TRBJ2-3
CDR3 length: 12
D gene: TRBD1

CDR3 protein: CASSKYLSSGNTIYF
CDR3 DNA: TGTGCCAGCAGTAAATACCTGAGCTCTGGAAACACCATATATTTT
V gene: TRBV6-6
clone size: -
J gene: TRBJ1-3
CDR3 length: 15
D gene: -

CDR3 protein: CASSIDHRVVGNQPQHF
CDR3 DNA: TGTGCCAGTAGTATAGATCACAGGGTGGTGGGCAATCAGCCCCAGCATTTT
V gene: TRBV19
clone size: once
J gene: TRBJ1-5
CDR3 length: 17
D gene: -

CDR3 protein: CASSEAVGAEAFF
CDR3 DNA: TGTGCCAGCAGTGAAGCTGTCGGAGCCGAAGCTTTCTTT
V gene: TRBV6-5
clone size: -
J gene: TRBJ1-1
CDR3 length: 13
D gene: -